Listed below are T cell receptor beta chains from one sample, sequenced in a study of blood T cell repertoires in COVID-19. This table comes from immunoSEQ multiplex PCR, and its TCRdb copy is limited to in-frame clones, with some not included. This table holds some 47,000 clones, more than 75% found once. Source material: peripheral blood. The receptors were sampled from an older woman with acute or convalescent COVID-19. Both conserved end residues are part of each CDR3. The D gene is left open where the match is weak. A clone size is listed for some rows: how often the clone was seen (once, few, many), or a class if it is expanded.

clone_size	v_call	j_call	d_call	cdr3_aa	cdr3_nt
NA	TRBV30	TRBJ1-2	NA	CAWAPSVLRYGYTF	TGTGCCTGGGCCCCGTCGGTCCTACGTTATGGCTACACCTTC
NA	TRBV11-2	TRBJ2-2	NA	CASSPRRVPTGELFF	TGTGCCAGCAGCCCCCGGCGGGTACCCACCGGGGAGCTGTTTTTT
once	TRBV5-6	TRBJ2-7	NA	CASSLVSRVYEQYF	TGTGCCAGCAGCTTGGTTAGCAGGGTCTACGAGCAGTACTTC
once	TRBV28	TRBJ1-4	NA	CASSLVTGANEKLFF	TGTGCCAGCAGTTTGGTTACGGGGGCTAATGAAAAACTGTTTTTT
NA	TRBV21-1	TRBJ2-2	NA	CASSERLAGGSGELFF	TGTGCCAGCAGCGAACGACTAGCGGGGGGCTCCGGGGAGCTGTTTTTT
once	TRBV7-2	TRBJ2-1	NA	CASSLTGQPREQFF	TGTGCCAGCAGCTTAACCGGACAACCAAGAGAGCAGTTCTTC
NA	TRBV28	TRBJ2-4	TRBD2	CASRLSGVTNIQYF	TGTGCCAGCAGGCTTAGCGGGGTAACAAACATTCAGTACTTC
NA	TRBV19	TRBJ1-2	TRBD1	CASSMQGASGYTF	TGTGCCAGTAGTATGCAGGGGGCGTCTGGCTACACCTTC
NA	TRBV28	TRBJ2-7	TRBD1	CASSLRTGSYEQYF	TGTGCCAGCAGTTTGAGGACAGGTTCCTACGAGCAGTACTTC
NA	TRBV29-1	TRBJ1-2	NA	CSVHTRISGNYGYTF	TGCAGCGTTCATACACGGATTTCGGGGAACTATGGCTACACCTTC
NA	TRBV2	TRBJ2-5	TRBD2	CASSELAGGPQTQYF	TGTGCCAGCAGTGAACTAGCGGGGGGGCCACAGACCCAGTACTTC
NA	TRBV4-2	TRBJ2-1	NA	CASSQDPLDEQFF	TGTGCCAGCAGCCAAGATCCCTTAGATGAGCAGTTCTTC
NA	TRBV5-4	TRBJ1-1	TRBD1	CASSLLDRGTEAFF	TGTGCCAGCAGCTTGTTGGACAGGGGCACTGAAGCTTTCTTT
NA	TRBV6-1	TRBJ1-6	TRBD1	CASSDPGQYNSPLHF	TGTGCCAGCAGTGATCCGGGACAGTATAATTCACCCCTCCACTTT
NA	TRBV6-5	TRBJ1-2	NA	CASRDSANYGYTF	TGTGCCAGCCGGGACTCAGCTAACTATGGCTACACCTTC
NA	TRBV2	TRBJ2-1	NA	CASTQLATEQFF	TGTGCCAGCACACAACTAGCAACTGAGCAGTTCTTC
NA	TRBV28	TRBJ1-2	NA	CASSQSSTANYGYTF	TGTGCCAGCAGTCAATCTTCGACAGCTAACTATGGCTACACCTTC
NA	TRBV30	TRBJ1-5	NA	CAWTRNRRNQPQHF	TGTGCCTGGACTCGCAACAGGAGAAATCAGCCCCAGCATTTT
NA	TRBV19	TRBJ1-1	NA	CASSFRGNTEAFF	TGTGCCAGTAGTTTCAGGGGGAACACTGAAGCTTTCTTT
NA	TRBV30	TRBJ2-3	TRBD2	CAWSDWTSGRAGVPQDTQYF	TGTGCCTGGAGTGATTGGACTAGCGGGAGGGCCGGGGTCCCACAGGATACGCAGTATTTT
NA	TRBV20-1	TRBJ2-7	NA	CSASSGTPVKQYF	TGCAGTGCTAGTTCGGGGACACCTGTCAAGCAGTACTTC
NA	TRBV10-1	TRBJ1-1	NA	CAPYPRRGTEAFF	TGCGCCCCGTACCCCCGGAGAGGCACTGAAGCTTTCTTT
NA	TRBV7-2	TRBJ1-1	TRBD1	CASSFPTGPLMNTEAFF	TGTGCCAGCAGCTTTCCGACAGGGCCTCTTATGAACACTGAAGCTTTCTTT
NA	TRBV2	TRBJ1-5	NA	CASSRSGNNQPQHF	TGTGCCAGCAGTAGGTCAGGGAACAATCAGCCCCAGCATTTT
NA	TRBV3-1/TRBV3-2	TRBJ2-1	TRBD2	CASSQDPWDYLSGVYNEQFF	TGTGCCAGCAGCCAAGACCCCTGGGACTACCTTAGTGGAGTGTATAATGAGCAGTTCTTC
NA	TRBV4-2	TRBJ2-7	TRBD2	CASSQEKLASHEQYF	TGTGCCAGCAGCCAAGAAAAACTAGCGAGCCACGAGCAGTACTTC
NA	TRBV4-1	TRBJ1-2	TRBD1	CASSRATGNGYTF	TGCGCCAGCAGCCGAGCGACAGGGAATGGCTACACCTTC
NA	TRBV6-5	TRBJ1-2	NA	CASRPRSGNGYGYTF	TGTGCCAGCAGGCCGAGATCAGGGAATGGATATGGCTACACCTTC
NA	TRBV27	TRBJ2-3	NA	CASEPRGGTDTQYF	TGTGCCAGTGAGCCCAGGGGGGGCACAGATACGCAGTATTTT
NA	TRBV28	TRBJ1-4	NA	CASSSVGQGITNEKLFF	TGTGCCAGCAGCTCGGTGGGGCAGGGCATCACTAATGAAAAACTGTTTTTT
NA	TRBV6-5	TRBJ1-2	NA	CASRGPGDTNYGYTF	TGTGCCAGCAGGGGACCTGGGGACACTAACTATGGCTACACCTTC
NA	TRBV5-8	TRBJ1-5	TRBD1	CASSTGQGEVQPQHF	TGTGCCAGCAGCACGGGACAGGGGGAGGTTCAGCCCCAGCATTTT
NA	TRBV4-2	TRBJ2-2	TRBD2	CASSQTSGGDTGELFF	TGTGCCAGCAGCCAAACTAGCGGGGGAGACACCGGGGAGCTGTTTTTT
NA	TRBV27	TRBJ1-4	NA	CASSWGYRDNEKLFF	TGTGCCAGCAGTTGGGGGTACAGGGATAATGAAAAACTGTTTTTT
NA	TRBV7-6	TRBJ2-3	NA	CASSLVGGMSTDTQYF	TGTGCCAGCAGCTTAGTTGGCGGGATGAGCACAGATACGCAGTATTTT
few	TRBV19	TRBJ1-2	NA	CASSLPNSGDGYTF	TGTGCCAGTAGTCTTCCAAATTCCGGGGATGGCTACACCTTC
NA	TRBV5-6	TRBJ1-2	TRBD1	CASSLDPTKDRVGNYGYTF	TGTGCCAGCAGCTTGGACCCTACCAAAGACAGGGTGGGCAACTATGGCTACACCTTC
NA	TRBV2	TRBJ2-7	TRBD2	CASRASGIYEQYF	TGTGCCAGCAGGGCTAGCGGGATCTACGAGCAGTACTTC
NA	TRBV12-3/TRBV12-4	TRBJ2-3	TRBD1	CASSLTGERYF	TGTGCCAGCAGCTTGACAGGGGAAAGGTATTTT
NA	TRBV29-1	TRBJ1-1	NA	CSARNGGSWTEAFF	TGCAGCGCCCGAAATGGGGGGTCTTGGACTGAAGCTTTCTTT
NA	TRBV5-1	TRBJ2-3	TRBD1	CASSPQGTDTQYF	TGCGCCAGCAGCCCACAGGGGACAGATACGCAGTATTTT
NA	TRBV9	TRBJ2-3	TRBD2	CASSPQGSGRADTQYF	TGTGCCAGCAGCCCCCAAGGTAGCGGGAGAGCCGATACGCAGTATTTT
NA	TRBV27	TRBJ1-4	NA	CASSLVFNEKLFF	TGTGCCAGCAGTTTAGTCTTTAATGAAAAACTGTTTTTT
once	TRBV12-3/TRBV12-4	TRBJ1-5	NA	CASSPKWNQPQHF	TGTGCCAGCAGTCCTAAGTGGAATCAGCCCCAGCATTTT
NA	TRBV10-2	TRBJ1-5	NA	CASSGGRGAEDQPQHF	TGCGCCAGCAGTGGGGGACGGGGGGCGGAAGATCAGCCCCAGCATTTT
NA	TRBV24-1	TRBJ2-2	TRBD2	CATSVTGLAGVNTGELFF	TGTGCCACCAGTGTAACGGGACTAGCGGGGGTGAACACCGGGGAGCTGTTTTTT
NA	TRBV30	TRBJ2-1	NA	CAWSVGPGEQFF	TGTGCCTGGAGTGTAGGCCCGGGAGAGCAGTTCTTC
NA	TRBV30	TRBJ1-3	NA	CAWSPLGGHSGNTIYF	TGTGCCTGGAGTCCCCTAGGAGGTCACTCTGGAAACACCATATATTTT
NA	TRBV3-1/TRBV3-2	TRBJ1-6	NA	CASSQTGEGRSPLHF	TGTGCCAGCAGCCAAACCGGGGAGGGTCGATCACCCCTCCACTTT
NA	TRBV2	TRBJ1-5	NA	CASSMGRAGNQPQHF	TGTGCCAGCTCGATGGGGAGAGCTGGCAATCAGCCCCAGCATTTT
NA	TRBV14	TRBJ1-2	TRBD1	CASSRGTGLGYTF	TGTGCCAGCAGCCGGGGGACAGGGCTCGGCTACACCTTC
NA	TRBV10-3	TRBJ1-2	NA	CAISESKTDNYGYTF	TGTGCCATCAGTGAGTCTAAAACAGATAACTATGGCTACACCTTC
NA	TRBV6-6	TRBJ1-2	TRBD1	CASSSSLGQGSFGFDYGYTF	TGTGCCAGCAGCTCCTCCTTGGGACAGGGTTCGTTTGGGTTTGACTATGGCTACACCTTC
NA	TRBV6-6	TRBJ1-5	NA	CASSYPESNQPQHF	TGTGCCAGCAGTTACCCCGAGAGCAATCAGCCCCAGCATTTT
NA	TRBV30	TRBJ1-6	NA	CAWSVGGNSYNSPLHF	TGTGCCTGGAGTGTTGGGGGGAATTCCTATAATTCACCCCTCCACTTT
NA	TRBV2	TRBJ2-2	NA	CASSGDSAWELFF	TGTGCCAGCAGTGGCGACAGTGCGTGGGAGCTGTTTTTT
NA	TRBV30	TRBJ1-4	NA	CAWSVRENEKLFF	TGTGCCTGGAGTGTAAGGGAGAACGAAAAACTGTTTTTT
NA	TRBV7-8	TRBJ1-5	TRBD1	CASSLATGSYSNQPQHF	TGTGCCAGCAGCTTAGCGACAGGGTCATATAGCAATCAGCCCCAGCATTTT